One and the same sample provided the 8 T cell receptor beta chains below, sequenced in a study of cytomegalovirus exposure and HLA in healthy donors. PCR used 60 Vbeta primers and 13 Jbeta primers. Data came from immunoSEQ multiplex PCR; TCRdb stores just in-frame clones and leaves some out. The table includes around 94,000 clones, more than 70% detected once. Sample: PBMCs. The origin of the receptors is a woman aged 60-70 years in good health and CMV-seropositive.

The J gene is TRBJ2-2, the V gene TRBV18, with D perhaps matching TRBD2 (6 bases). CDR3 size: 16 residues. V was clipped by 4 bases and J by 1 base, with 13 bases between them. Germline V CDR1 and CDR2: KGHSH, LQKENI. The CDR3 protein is CASSLQTSMNTGELFF. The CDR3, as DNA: TGTGCCAGCTCACTTCAGACTAGTATGAACACCGGGGAGCTGTTTTTT.

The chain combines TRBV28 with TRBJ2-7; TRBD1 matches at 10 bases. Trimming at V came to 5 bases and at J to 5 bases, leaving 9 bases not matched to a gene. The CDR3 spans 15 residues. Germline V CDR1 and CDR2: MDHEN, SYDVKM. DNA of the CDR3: TGTGCCAGCAGTACCCCCGGGACAGGGGTCGACGAGCAGTACTTC. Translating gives CASSTPGTGVDEQYF.

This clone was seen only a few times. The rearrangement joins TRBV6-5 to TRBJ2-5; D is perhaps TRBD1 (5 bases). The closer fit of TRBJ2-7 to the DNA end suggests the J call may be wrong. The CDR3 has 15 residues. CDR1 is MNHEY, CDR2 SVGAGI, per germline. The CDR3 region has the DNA TGTGCCAGCTTGGACACCACACCTTTTCCCTACGAGCAGTACTTC. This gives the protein CASLDTTPFPYEQYF.

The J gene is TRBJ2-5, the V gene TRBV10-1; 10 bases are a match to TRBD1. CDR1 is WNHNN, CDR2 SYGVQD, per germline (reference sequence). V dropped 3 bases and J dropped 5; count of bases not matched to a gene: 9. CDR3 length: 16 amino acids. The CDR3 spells CASSDVGQGSLETQYF. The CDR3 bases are TGCGCCAGCAGTGATGTGGGACAGGGGAGTTTGGAGACCCAGTACTTC.

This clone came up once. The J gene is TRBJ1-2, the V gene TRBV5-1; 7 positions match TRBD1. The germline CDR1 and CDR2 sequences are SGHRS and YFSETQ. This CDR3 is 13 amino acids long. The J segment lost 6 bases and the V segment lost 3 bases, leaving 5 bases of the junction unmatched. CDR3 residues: CASSSETGNGYTF. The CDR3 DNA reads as TGCGCCAGCAGCTCGGAGACAGGGAATGGCTACACCTTC.

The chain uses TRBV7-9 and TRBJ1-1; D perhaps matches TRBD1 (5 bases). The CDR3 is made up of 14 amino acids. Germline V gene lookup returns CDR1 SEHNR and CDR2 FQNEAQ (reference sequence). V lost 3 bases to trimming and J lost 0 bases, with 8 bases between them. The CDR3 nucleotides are TGTGCCAGCAGCTTCAAGGGGATGAACACTGAAGCTTTCTTT. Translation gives CASSFKGMNTEAFF.

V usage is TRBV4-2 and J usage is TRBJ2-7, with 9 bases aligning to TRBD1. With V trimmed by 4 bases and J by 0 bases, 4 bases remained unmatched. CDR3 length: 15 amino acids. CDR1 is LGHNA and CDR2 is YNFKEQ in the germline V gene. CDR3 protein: CASSRDRGSSYEQYF. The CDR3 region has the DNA TGTGCCAGCAGCCGAGACAGGGGGAGCTCCTACGAGCAGTACTTC.

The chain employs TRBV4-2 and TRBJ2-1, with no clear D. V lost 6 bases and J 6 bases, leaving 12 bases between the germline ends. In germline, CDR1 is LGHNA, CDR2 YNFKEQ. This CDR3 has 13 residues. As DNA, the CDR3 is TGTGCCAGCAGTAGCATATGGATCAATGAGCAGTTCTTC. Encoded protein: CASSSIWINEQFF.